The rows below give T cell receptor beta chains drawn from one sample of a study of shared clonotypes between healthy human individuals. Assay used: immunoSEQ multiplex PCR; TCRdb lists only in-frame clones, some missing. This table has 2 million to 3 million clones, 80% to 95% appearing once. Sequences were obtained from naive CD4+ T cells from PBMCs. These receptors all stem from a young man in good health. Some clones in this sample may be carry-over from other donors' samples. The CDR3 runs from the conserved cysteine through the conserved F or W. D genes are given only for firm matches. Only some rows state a clone size, as once, few, many or a class for expanded clones.

v_gene	abundance	d_gene	j_gene	CDR3aa	CDR3nt
TRBV11-3	-	TRBD1	TRBJ2-7	CASSLDRDYEQYF	TGTGCCAGCAGCCTCGACAGGGACTACGAGCAGTACTTC
TRBV2	-	-	TRBJ2-7	CASRGLKGANYEQYF	TGTGCCAGCAGAGGATTAAAAGGGGCTAACTACGAGCAGTACTTC
TRBV29-1	once	-	TRBJ2-1	CSVEKASSYNEQFF	TGCAGCGTTGAGAAGGCTAGCTCCTACAATGAGCAGTTCTTC
TRBV15	-	-	TRBJ2-5	CATSRIQGEETQYF	TGTGCCACCAGCAGAATACAAGGGGAAGAGACCCAGTACTTC
TRBV7-9	-	-	TRBJ2-5	CASSPTTPGWTQYF	TGTGCCAGCAGCCCGACCACCCCCGGATGGACCCAGTACTTC
TRBV4-1	-	-	TRBJ2-5	CASSQDQETAFTQYF	TGCGCCAGCAGCCAAGATCAGGAGACAGCCTTCACCCAGTACTTC
TRBV29-1	-	-	TRBJ1-1	CSVEDFGIGTEAFF	TGCAGCGTTGAAGATTTCGGGATAGGCACTGAAGCTTTCTTT
TRBV7-6	-	-	TRBJ2-2	CASSPDAPGELFF	TGTGCCAGCAGCCCCGACGCTCCCGGGGAGCTGTTTTTT
TRBV6-1	-	TRBD2	TRBJ2-3	CASTSGRVDTQYF	TGTGCCAGCACTAGCGGGAGAGTGGATACGCAGTATTTT
TRBV2	few	-	TRBJ2-2	CASSGLDGSAGELFF	TGTGCCAGCAGCGGTTTGGACGGGAGTGCCGGGGAGCTGTTTTTT
TRBV7-8	few	-	TRBJ1-5	CASSFGPRQNQPQHF	TGTGCCAGCAGCTTTGGGCCAAGGCAGAATCAGCCCCAGCATTTT